The sample holds one count of the clone carrying this TCR beta chain. CDR1 is LGHDT and CDR2 is YNNKEL in the germline V gene (reference sequence). The CDR3 extends over 14 amino acids. Trimming removed 4 bases at V and 0 bases at J, with 7 bases between. Sequencing was performed with immunoSEQ multiplex PCR; in TCRdb, only in-frame clones are kept and a portion is missing. Of 200,000 to 250,000 clones detected, 75% to 85% appear once; the ten largest clones hold approximately 7.6%. These data originate in a study of blood T cell repertoires in COVID-19. The sequence was obtained from an elderly woman with COVID-19, enrolled during active disease. The sample comprised peripheral blood. V is TRBV3-1 (or the pseudogene TRBV3-2) and J is TRBJ2-1, with unresolved D. CDR3 residues: CASSPRHSYNEQFF. The CDR3 DNA reads TGTGCCAGCAGCCCGAGACACTCCTACAATGAGCAGTTCTTC.